One sample yielded the 8 T cell receptor beta chains listed below, sequenced in a study of CXCR3-negative and CXCR3-positive naive CD8 T cells. Overall study results and limits: CXCR3-positive naive cells had more hydrophobic TRB CDR3s than CXCR3-negative naive cells.

UMI-labeled 5' RACE yielded the TRB cDNA libraries. TCRdb reprocessed the 5' RACE reads, with one entry per CDR3 protein and no DNA. Reported are 85,000 to 90,000 distinct CDR3 sequences; the ten largest clones contain roughly 0.89%. Their antigen targets remain unknown. Material for sequencing was naive CXCR3+ CD8+ T cells from blood. The subset is: CD45RO-CCR7+CD27+CD95- naive CD8+ T cells expressing CXCR3 (TNR3+). The source is a human donor in good health. Some clones in this sample may be carry-over from other donors' samples.

The rearrangement uses TRBV7-8 and TRBJ2-3; TCRdb picks TRBD2, but there is no DNA to check that call. The CDR3 totals 16 residues. In germline, CDR1 is SGHVS, CDR2 FQNEAQ. CDR3 loop: CASSPRTSGKGDTQYF.

The chain carries TRBV21-1 and TRBJ2-7; TCRdb reports TRBD1, a call that lacks DNA to check it against. TRBV21-1 is assigned pseudogene status. The CDR3 is 15 residues long. The CDR3 protein is CASSRGGTSTYEQYF.

The V and J genes are TRBV15 and TRBJ2-5; without DNA, the TCRdb call of TRBD1 cannot be checked. Germline CDR1 LNHNV, CDR2 YYDKDF (reference sequence). CDR3 length: 17 amino acids. The CDR3 protein is CATSRRPVSLEQETQYF.

The gene calls are TRBV4-1 and TRBJ1-5. The CDR3 is 13 residues long. Germline CDR1 is MGHRA and CDR2 is YSYEKL. This CDR3 reads CASSQEWTQPQHF.

The rearrangement uses TRBV11-2 and TRBJ2-7; TCRdb's D call of TRBD2 is untestable without DNA. Germline lookup yields CDR1 SGHAT and CDR2 FQNNGV. This CDR3 is built from 15 residues. The CDR3 sequence: CASSLGSELNYEQYF.

CDR3 sequence reads: CSVEGVLDRDHGYTF. This rearrangement joins TRBV29-1 to TRBJ1-2; TCRdb returns TRBD1, unconfirmable since there is no DNA. Germline-derived CDR1 and CDR2 are SQVTM and ANQGSEA. The CDR3 consists of 15 residues.

The V gene is TRBV6-4, the J gene TRBJ1-5; no DNA is available, so the TRBD1 call from TCRdb remains unchecked. Germline CDR1 MRHNA, CDR2 SNTAGT. The CDR3 length is 16 residues. The CDR3 reads CASSDSGRDVYQPQHF.

V gene TRBV4-1 combines with J gene TRBJ2-1; the TRBD2 assignment by TCRdb is unverifiable without DNA. There are 17 residues in the CDR3. Germline V gives CDR1 MGHRA, CDR2 YSYEKL. This chain's CDR3 is CASSQEGLAGLGDEQFF.